This T cell receptor beta chain is drawn from a study of blood T cell repertoires in COVID-19 (dated by TCRdb to 2020 to 2022). General notes on the study: Collaborator samples came from the United States, Italy and Spain and covered acute and convalescent phases of COVID-19. The prospective study material was composed of cDNA or gDNA derived from T cells, B-cell-depleted T cells, or PBMCs. The dataset comprised deeply sampled blood TCRbeta repertoires from subjects exposed to, actively infected with, or recovered from COVID-19. The repertoires were made available in a free public database intended to serve as a resource for research on the immune response to SARS-CoV-2. The samples were drawn from two sources: the first 160 participants of the ongoing ImmuneRACE study, and 950 to 1,500 subjects contributed by 6 global collaborators. Sample metadata almost always included a de-identified subject ID, COVID-19 status, age in years and sex. Where available, HLA class I and class II types were taken from metadata supplied by the sample provider and were not determined by assay-based typing. Points the paper makes about the study in general: The amount of clinical and demographic metadata varied by source and participant and was provided uncurated.

Whole blood was collected in K2EDTA tubes by collaborating institutions according to the institutions' own protocols. Collaborator samples were shipped for TCRbeta analysis as frozen whole blood, isolated PBMCs, or DNA extracted from either sample type. The immunoSEQ Assay, a bias-controlled multiplex PCR, was used to amplify TCRbeta CDR3 regions from genomic DNA. Per the source publication's procedure: Within the assay, amplification of reference gene primers was used to estimate how many nucleated cells each sample contained. To quantify the absolute abundance of each unique TCRbeta CDR3 rearrangement, sequence reads were collapsed and filtered. For each sample, productive Simpson clonality was calculated as the square root of Simpson's diversity index across productive rearrangements. TCRdb retrieved this table from immuneACCESS and kept in-frame rearrangements only. Not all clones are present; in checked studies, unresolved V genes account for under half, and no reason is known for the remainder. Clone size and the V and J calls come from that table; the DNA yielded D and trimming. This sample lists about 120,000 clones; around nine tenths were detected once. The ten largest account for more than 2% of the sample.

About this clone: The antigen it recognizes is unknown. No base quality information exists; no much larger clone differs at one position.

The CDR3 numbers 15 residues from cysteine through phenylalanine. CDR3 DNA only is kept here, 45 bases in frame from base 1. After removal of 5 bases from V and 1 base from J, the junction retains 4 bases not matched to a gene. Via the germline V gene (reference sequence), CDR1 is LNHDA and CDR2 SQIVND. The source of this sequence is a woman between 45 and 65 years old with acute or convalescent COVID-19. This sequence uses TRBV19 and TRBJ2-7; TRBD1 matches 11 bases in the middle. Material: peripheral blood. The CDR3 loop reads CASSFGQGASYEQYF. The DNA sequence is given as TGTGCCAGTAGTTTCGGACAGGGGGCTTCCTACGAGCAGTACTTC.